A selection of T cell receptor beta chains follows, all from one sample in a study of T cell responses to AZD1222 COVID-19 vaccine. Only in-frame clones appear in the TCRdb table, and some are missing; sequencing was by immunoSEQ multiplex PCR. The sample records 100,000 to 140,000 clones, under 95% being singletons. The specimen comprised peripheral blood, sampled on day 0 of AZD1222 vaccination. These receptors were obtained from an adult in good health. Each CDR3 is given with its conserved first and last residue. The D gene is left open where the match is weak. Part of the rows lack a size; the others show once, few, many or a class for expanded clones.

TRBV5-5	TRBJ1-2	.	.	TGTGCCAGCACAAGTTCACGGACGATTAACTATGGCTACACCTTC	CASTSSRTINYGYTF
TRBV5-4	TRBJ2-2	.	.	TGTGCCAGCAGCTGGGACCCGAACACCGGGGAGCTGTTTTTT	CASSWDPNTGELFF
TRBV7-3	TRBJ1-1	.	TRBD1	TGTGCCAGCAGCGGACAGGGGCCAGGCACTGAAGCTTTCTTT	CASSGQGPGTEAFF
TRBV7-2	TRBJ1-6	.	TRBD1	TGTGCCAGCAGCCGGACAGGACCCCTCCACTTT	CASSRTGPLHF
TRBV14	TRBJ1-1	.	.	TGTGCCAGCAGCCAATTAAGGAACACTGAAGCTTTCTTT	CASSQLRNTEAFF
TRBV6-5	TRBJ2-2	.	TRBD2	TGTGCCAGCAGTCGCCAGCGGGGGGACACCGGGGAGCTGTTTTTT	CASSRQRGDTGELFF
TRBV7-9	TRBJ1-6	.	.	TGTGCCAGCAGCTTAGATGGCAGTAGTTCACCCCTCCACTTT	CASSLDGSSSPLHF
TRBV19	TRBJ2-5	.	.	TGTGCCAGTAGCCCCGGGACGTGGGAGACCCAGTACTTC	CASSPGTWETQYF
TRBV5-1	TRBJ1-6	.	.	TGCGCCAGCATACGGCAACCCGGGGATTCACCCCTCCACTTT	CASIRQPGDSPLHF
TRBV30	TRBJ1-2	.	.	TGTGCCTGGGCCCCGGGTTTCGGTGGCTACACCTTC	CAWAPGFGGYTF
TRBV11-2	TRBJ2-2	.	.	TGTGCCAGCAGCCCCCCCCGGGACGGGAACACCGGGGAGCTGTTTTTT	CASSPPRDGNTGELFF
TRBV3-1/TRBV3-2	TRBJ1-2	.	.	TGTGCCAGCAGCCAAGGGTACGGGACCCGGGGCTACACCTTC	CASSQGYGTRGYTF
TRBV6-5	TRBJ2-7	.	.	TGTGCCAGCAGGGCAAACTACGAGCAGTACTTC	CASRANYEQYF
TRBV2	TRBJ1-2	.	.	TGTGCCAGCAGTCCGTCCTATGGCTACACCTTC	CASSPSYGYTF
TRBV9	TRBJ1-2	.	.	TGTGCCAGCAGCGTAGTAGTAGAGAGACCACGGGGGCCCACGGGCGGCTACACCTTC	CASSVVVERPRGPTGGYTF
TRBV4-3	TRBJ1-4	.	TRBD1	TGCGCCAGCAGCCAAACAGGGGGCGGTGAAAAACTGTTTTTT	CASSQTGGGEKLFF
TRBV11-3	TRBJ1-1	.	.	TGTGCCAGCAGCCAGGGGAGGGGAGAAGCTTTCTTT	CASSQGRGEAFF
TRBV6-2/TRBV6-3	TRBJ2-1	.	.	TGTGCCAGCAGTTACTCCGTGGTCGGGCTCGTGGAGCAGTTCTTC	CASSYSVVGLVEQFF
TRBV6-5	TRBJ2-7	.	.	TGTGCCAGCAGCCTACAGGGTAGCTCCTACGAGCAGTACTTC	CASSLQGSSYEQYF
TRBV5-1	TRBJ2-7	once	TRBD1	TGCGCCAGCAGCTTGGAAGGGGGCGCATTACTTGGCTACGAGCAGTACTTC	CASSLEGGALLGYEQYF
TRBV6-5	TRBJ1-1	.	.	TGTGCCAGCAGGTGGAAAGTCAACACTGAAGCTTTCTTT	CASRWKVNTEAFF
TRBV9	TRBJ2-3	.	.	TGTGCCAGCAGCGCTCACACAGATACGCAGTATTTT	CASSAHTDTQYF
TRBV19	TRBJ1-1	.	.	TGTGCCAGTACTCTTGGACAAGCCAACACTGAAGCTTTCTTT	CASTLGQANTEAFF
TRBV18	TRBJ1-1	.	TRBD1	TGTGCCAGCTCACCATCCGGGACAGGGAAGAACACTGAAGCTTTCTTT	CASSPSGTGKNTEAFF
TRBV7-9	TRBJ1-2	.	TRBD1	TGTGCCAGCAGCTCGGACAGGGGGTTACTAAATGGCTACACCTTC	CASSSDRGLLNGYTF
TRBV18	TRBJ1-2	.	.	TGTGCCAGCTCAACAGGAAACTATGGCTACACCTTC	CASSTGNYGYTF
TRBV27	TRBJ1-1	.	.	TGTGCCAGCCTCCCCCGAAGCGAGGGGTACACTGAAGCTTTCTTT	CASLPRSEGYTEAFF
TRBV5-1	TRBJ2-1	.	TRBD2	TGCGCCAGCAGCGGACGACCTAGCGGGGGGTACAATGAGCAGTTCTTC	CASSGRPSGGYNEQFF
TRBV5-6	TRBJ1-5	.	.	TGTGCCAGCAGCTTGGCTGGCGGGCCCCAGCATTTT	CASSLAGGPQHF
TRBV4-3	TRBJ1-3	.	.	TGCGCCAGCAGCCAAGGACTCCCCTCTGGAAACACCATATATTTT	CASSQGLPSGNTIYF
TRBV6-2/TRBV6-3	TRBJ1-2	.	.	TGTGCCAGCAGTTACGGGACACGAGATGGCTACACCTTC	CASSYGTRDGYTF
TRBV18	TRBJ2-2	.	TRBD2	TGTGCCAGCTCACCACGTTTGCGGGGGGCCGTTGTCGGGGAGCTGTTTTTT	CASSPRLRGAVVGELFF
TRBV29-1	TRBJ1-2	.	.	TGCAGCGTCCTCGGCAATAACTATGGCTACACCTTC	CSVLGNNYGYTF
TRBV5-1	TRBJ1-2	.	.	TGCGCCAGCAGCCCTGACGGGCCGGGGAAGAGTGGCTACACCTTC	CASSPDGPGKSGYTF
TRBV7-2	TRBJ2-2	.	TRBD1	TGTGCCAGCAGCTTAACTATCAGCCCCGGGACAGGAAGGACCGGGGAGCTGTTTTTT	CASSLTISPGTGRTGELFF
TRBV29-1	TRBJ1-5	.	.	TGCAGCGTTCTGAGCGACAATAGCAATCAGCCCCAGCATTTT	CSVLSDNSNQPQHF
TRBV9	TRBJ2-7	.	.	TGTGCCAGCAGCCTAAGAACCGAACCATACGAGCAGTACTTC	CASSLRTEPYEQYF
TRBV5-4	TRBJ2-5	.	.	TGTGCCAGCAGCTCCGAGTTGTACCAAGAGACCCAGTACTTC	CASSSELYQETQYF
TRBV7-9	TRBJ1-3	.	TRBD1	TGTGCCAGCAGCTTCCAGGGGGGAGTCTCTGGAAACACCATATATTTT	CASSFQGGVSGNTIYF
TRBV7-9	TRBJ1-1	once	.	TGTGCCAGCAGCCTCAACACTGAAGCTTTCTTT	CASSLNTEAFF
TRBV9	TRBJ2-2	once	.	TGTGCCAGCAGCGTAGAGGGGACTTCCTCGACCGGGGAGCTGTTTTTT	CASSVEGTSSTGELFF
TRBV10-3	TRBJ1-2	.	.	TGTGCCATCAGTGAGTCTAAGAGTAAAGGCTACACCTTC	CAISESKSKGYTF
TRBV3-1/TRBV3-2	TRBJ1-5	.	.	TGTGCCAGCAGCCAAACGGGACACTCGAGCAATCAGCCCCAGCATTTT	CASSQTGHSSNQPQHF
TRBV4-1	TRBJ1-1	.	.	TGCGCCAGCAGCCAAGACAGGGGTAGCACTGAAGCTTTCTTT	CASSQDRGSTEAFF
TRBV11-1	TRBJ1-3	.	.	TGTGCCAGCAGCTTTACGGGCTCGAGTGGAAACACCATATATTTT	CASSFTGSSGNTIYF